Sequencing of this TCR beta chain was carried out in a study of radiotherapy plus CTLA-4 blockade in lung cancer listed by TCRdb under 2018. Looking at the study overall: Objective responses were observed in approximately 19% of enrolled patients, and disease control was achieved in around 28%.

Libraries were built with the immunoSEQ multiplex PCR assay. The clones in this table, taken by TCRdb from immuneACCESS, are in-frame only. Not every clone is retained; where verified, under half of the shortfall comes from an unresolved V gene, and the cause of the rest is unknown. The sample has 70,000 to 90,000 clones on record, approximately 84% of them singletons. The top ten clonotypes cover 0.79% of the sample. The study evaluated CTLA-4 blockade (ipilimumab) given together with focal radiation therapy in patients who had chemo-refractory metastatic non-small-cell lung cancer. The CDR3 spans 14 residues, from the cysteine through the phenylalanine. Just CDR3 DNA is preserved here, 42 bases in frame from base 1. Germline trimming amounts to 6 bases on V and 0 bases on J, with 4 as the count of junction bases outside the gene matches. CDR1 LNHNV and CDR2 YYDKDF are derived from the germline V gene (reference sequence).

What the work shows at the level of the full study, not this receptor alone: Increased serum interferon-beta after radiation, together with early dynamic changes in blood T cell clones, were reported to be the strongest predictors of response. After treatment with radiotherapy and ipilimumab, TCR clones that came from tumors expanded in the peripheral blood.

With regard to this clone: The antigen it recognizes is unknown. Base-call qualities are not available, and no considerably larger clone is one nucleotide away.

The TCR sequence derives from a human donor with non-small cell lung cancer who had stable disease on radiotherapy plus ipilimumab. This receptor chain uses TRBV15 and TRBJ2-5; 7 bases in between match TRBD2. This sample comprised peripheral blood, obtained from a patient treated with radiotherapy plus ipilimumab. The CDR3 protein sequence reads: CATRGSGDQETQYF. The nucleotide sequence is given as TGTGCCACCAGGGGGAGCGGGGACCAAGAGACCCAGTACTTC.